Below, 26 T cell receptor beta chains from the same sample are listed, as sequenced in a study of T cell responses to AZD1222 COVID-19 vaccine. Some clones are missing from TCRdb's copy, which holds only in-frame ones; the method was immunoSEQ multiplex PCR. The data contain about 180,000 clones, about 93% of them singletons. The material was peripheral blood, obtained 28 days after the second dose of the MenACWY control vaccine. The origin of the receptors is an adult who received the MenACWY meningococcal vaccine as a control.

The chain recombines TRBV7-2 with TRBJ1-2; weak D call: TRBD1 (5 bases). Germline V CDR1 and CDR2: SGHTA, FQGNSA. This CDR3 comprises 16 residues. Trimming pared 5 bases from V and 4 bases from J, leaving 20 bases between. The CDR3 region is CASSPTPGHSTYGYTF. CDR3 nucleotide sequence: TGTGCCAGCAGCCCTACCCCCGGACATTCGACCTATGGCTACACCTTC.

Note on this clone: This specimen includes other DNA sequences encoding the same CDR3. The chain uses TRBV30 and TRBJ1-3; D gene ambiguous. Germline V lookup: CDR1 GTSNPN, CDR2 SVGIG (reference sequence). The CDR3 totals 12 residues. The V end lost 0 bases, the J end lost 4 bases, and 4 bases lay between the germline ends. Here the CDR3 DNA reads TGTGCCTGGAGTGTAGGCGGAAACACCATATATTTT. It is translated as CAWSVGGNTIYF. The full variable domain, with the rest looked up from reference TRBV30 and TRBJ1-3, is SQTIHQWPATLVQPVGSPLSLECTVEGTSNPNLYWYRQAAGRGLQLLFYSVGIGQISSEVPQNLSASRPQDRQFILSSKKLLLSDSGFYLCAWSVGGNTIYFGEGSWLTVV.

The chain has TRBV5-1 and TRBJ2-2; 12 bases align to TRBD2. After removal of 4 bases from V and 4 bases from J, the junction contained 5 bases not matched to a gene. Looked up from germline, CDR1 is SGHRS and CDR2 is YFSETQ. This CDR3 comprises 16 residues. The CDR3 DNA sequence: TGCGCCAGCAGCCGAAGGACTAGCGGGACCACCGGGGAGCTGTTTTTT. This encodes CASSRRTSGTTGELFF.

The V call is TRBV7-2, the J call TRBJ2-2; D unclear. Germline assignment: CDR1 SGHTA and CDR2 FQGNSA. This CDR3 spans 14 amino acids. The V gene lost 1 base and the J gene lost 6 bases, with 9 bases spanning the gap. The CDR3: CASSLGGSPGELFF. In nucleotides, the CDR3 is TGTGCCAGCAGCTTAGGGGGTAGCCCCGGGGAGCTGTTTTTT.

The chain links TRBV5-4 to TRBJ1-2, with D possibly TRBD1 on 6 matching bases. Germline-derived CDR1 and CDR2 are SGHNT and YYREEE (reference sequence). This CDR3 has 14 residues. Trimming shortened V by 6 bases and J by 7 bases, and 19 bases separated the two germline ends. CDR3 loop: CASTLRGGGPGYTF. CDR3 nucleotide sequence: TGTGCCAGCACCCTCAGGGGAGGTGGACCTGGCTACACCTTC. Looking up the rest from reference TRBV5-4 and TRBJ1-2 gives the full variable domain: ETGVTQSPTHLIKTRGQQVTLRCSSQSGHNTVSWYQQALGQGPQFIFQYYREEENGRGNFPPRFSGLQFPNYSSELNVNALELDDSALYLCASTLRGGGPGYTFGSGTRLTVV.

This chain uses TRBV15 with TRBJ2-1, with 7 bases identical to TRBD1. V lost 4 bases and J lost 0; bases outside the gene matches: 3. Germline-derived CDR1 and CDR2 are LNHNV and YYDKDF (reference sequence). The CDR3 runs 15 residues. In DNA, the CDR3 is TGTGCCACCAGCAACGGGGACAGCTCCTACAATGAGCAGTTCTTC. Translating it yields CATSNGDSSYNEQFF. The full variable domain, with the rest looked up from reference TRBV15 and TRBJ2-1, is DAMVIQNPRYQVTQFGKPVTLSCSQTLNHNVMYWYQQKSSQAPKLLFHYYDKDFNNEADTPDNFQSRRPNTSFCFLDIRSPGLGDTAMYLCATSNGDSSYNEQFFGPGTRLTVL.

The chain links TRBV7-6 to TRBJ2-1, with D perhaps matching TRBD2 (7 bases). Between the trimmed V and J ends, which lost 5 bases and 5 bases, there was a span of 16 bases. The CDR3 contains 15 residues. CDR1 and CDR2 from the germline V gene are SGHVS and FNYEAQ. The CDR3 here is CASSVGGRVNNEQFF. CDR3 DNA: TGTGCCAGCAGCGTGGGGGGGCGGGTGAACAATGAGCAGTTCTTC.

This chain uses TRBV5-5 with TRBJ2-6; D unresolved. Looked up from germline, CDR1 is SGHKS and CDR2 is YYEKEE (reference sequence). The CDR3 extends over 15 amino acids. V was shortened by 1 base and J by 0 bases, with 5 bases between the two germline ends. The chain's CDR3 is CASSLPFSGANVLTF. In DNA, the CDR3 is TGTGCCAGCAGCTTGCCGTTCTCTGGGGCCAACGTCCTGACTTTC.

The V call is TRBV7-9, the J call TRBJ2-5; D not resolved. This CDR3 region has 12 residues. The V and J ends lost 4 bases and 3 bases respectively, with 6 bases between them. Germline V gives CDR1 SEHNR, CDR2 FQNEAQ (reference sequence). The chain's CDR3 is CASSSPEETQYF. The CDR3 DNA reads as TGTGCCAGCAGCTCCCCTGAAGAGACCCAGTACTTC.

The V call is TRBV18, the J call TRBJ1-1; unclear D gene. Trimming took 2 bases from V and 5 from J, leaving 9 bases between them. CDR3 length equals 13 residues. The germline CDR1 and CDR2 sequences are KGHSH and LQKENI. CDR3 residues: CASSPNGGTEAFF. Here the CDR3 DNA reads TGTGCCAGCTCACCAAACGGTGGGACTGAAGCTTTCTTT. Filled out from reference TRBV18 and TRBJ1-1, the complete variable domain reads NAGVMQNPRHLVRRRGQEARLRCSPMKGHSHVYWYRQLPEEGLKFMVYLQKENIIDESGMPKERFSAEFPKEGPSILRIQQVVRGDSAAYFCASSPNGGTEAFFGQGTRLTVV.

The V gene is TRBV19, the J gene TRBJ2-6; 7 positions agree with TRBD2. The trim removed 5 bases at V and 4 bases at J, leaving 5 bases unmatched. There are 15 residues in the CDR3. Germline CDR1 is LNHDA and CDR2 is SQIVND (reference sequence). The CDR3 DNA reads TGTGCCAGTAGTGTTGCGGGACTAGGGGCCAACGTCCTGACTTTC. This translates into CASSVAGLGANVLTF.

The genes are TRBV7-2 and TRBJ2-7; 7 nucleotides agree with TRBD1. This CDR3 comprises 15 residues. The germline V gene has CDR1 SGHTA and CDR2 FQGNSA. Trimming cost V 4 bases and J 2 bases; bases outside gene matches: 8. The chain's CDR3 is CASSSRTGVAYEQYF. The CDR3 nucleotides read TGTGCCAGCAGCTCAAGAACAGGGGTAGCCTACGAGCAGTACTTC.

The chain joins TRBV19 to TRBJ2-1; 7 nucleotides match TRBD1. The CDR3 consists of 16 residues. Germline V CDR1 and CDR2: LNHDA, SQIVND (reference sequence). With 2 bases clipped from V and 7 bases from J, the junction kept 11 bases outside the gene matches. CDR3 nucleotides: TGTGCCAGTAGTATAAGGACAGGTACCTCCCTAAATGAGCAGTTCTTC. Translating gives CASSIRTGTSLNEQFF.

A note on this clone: Different DNA sequences within this sample yield the same CDR3. V is TRBV5-5 and J is TRBJ1-5; D gene unclear. Per germline, CDR1 SGHKS and CDR2 YYEKEE (reference sequence). V was cut by 0 bases and J by 0 bases, with 7 bases left in between. The CDR3 loop spans 15 amino acids. The CDR3 loop is CASSLGGNSNQPQHF. In DNA form, the CDR3 reads TGTGCCAGCAGCTTGGGAGGGAATAGCAATCAGCCCCAGCATTTT.

V is TRBV10-3 and J is TRBJ1-2; D is possibly TRBD1 (6 bases). V was clipped by 4 bases and J by 6 bases, with 15 bases between them. Germline V gene lookup returns CDR1 ENHRY and CDR2 SYGVKD. This CDR3 has 14 amino acids. CDR3 sequence (DNA): TGTGCCATCAGTGTCAGAACACAGGGAAATGGCTACACCTTC. The encoded protein is CAISVRTQGNGYTF.

This chain connects TRBV6-2 or TRBV6-3 to TRBJ1-1; D gene ambiguous. Per the germline V gene, CDR1 is MNHEY and CDR2 is SVGEGT. The CDR3 sequence is 13 residues long. Trimming left V 5 bases short and J 4 bases short, with 11 bases between. The CDR3 reads CASSTGFRTEAFF. In DNA, the CDR3 is TGTGCCAGCAGTACTGGGTTTCGCACTGAAGCTTTCTTT.

The chain has TRBV25-1 and TRBJ1-1, with 11 bases identical to TRBD1. CDR1 is MGHDK, CDR2 SYGVNS, per germline. There are 13 residues in the CDR3. Unmatched junction bases numbered 8, after V lost 6 bases and J lost 11 bases. CDR3 sequence reads: CASRGQGVGRAFF. The CDR3 region has the DNA TGTGCCAGCAGGGGACAGGGGGTAGGTAGGGCTTTCTTT. Supplemented by reference TRBV25-1 and TRBJ1-1, the full variable domain reads EADIYQTPRYLVIGTGKKITLECSQTMGHDKMYWYQQDPGMELHLIHYSYGVNSTEKGDLSSESTVSRIRTEHFPLTLESARPSHTSQYLCASRGQGVGRAFFGQGTRLTVV.

This clone was found a few times. This chain's CDR3 is CASSRTDNSPLHF. The CDR3 DNA follows: TGTGCCAGCAGCCGGACCGACAATTCACCCCTCCACTTT. V is TRBV3-1 (or the pseudogene TRBV3-2) and J is TRBJ1-6; D call uncertain. Germline assignment: CDR1 LGHDT and CDR2 YNNKEL (reference sequence). V was clipped by 4 bases and J by 7 bases, with 8 bases between them. The CDR3 sequence is 13 residues long.

The chain uses TRBV30 and TRBJ1-1; 8 nucleotides agree with TRBD1. V lost 1 base and J lost 5; bases outside the gene matches: 9. Germline loops: CDR1 GTSNPN, CDR2 SVGIG (reference sequence). The CDR3 is 15 amino acids. DNA for the CDR3: TGTGCCTGGAGTGGTCGACAGGGGTCTCGAACTGAAGCTTTCTTT. Translating gives CAWSGRQGSRTEAFF.

The chain carries TRBV7-2 and TRBJ1-2; weak D call: TRBD1 (5 bases). Trimming cost V 1 base and J 2 bases, with 8 bases left between them. This CDR3 is 14 amino acids long. The V gene's germline CDR1 is SGHTA and CDR2 FQGNSA. This CDR3 is CASSLDDRNYGYTF. The CDR3, as DNA: TGTGCCAGCAGCTTAGACGACAGAAACTATGGCTACACCTTC.

In this sample, this clone turned up a few times. CDR3: CASSVLQTGYSNTEAFF. CDR3 DNA sequence: TGTGCCAGCAGTGTTCTCCAGACAGGGTACTCGAACACTGAAGCTTTCTTT. The chain links TRBV2 to TRBJ1-1, with TRBD1 matching over 7 bases. Losses at the gene ends were 4 bases for V and 1 base for J; bases not matched to a gene: 12. CDR1 and CDR2 from the germline V gene are SNHLY and FYNNEI. The CDR3 spans 17 residues.

The rearrangement links TRBV30 to TRBJ2-2; either TRBD1 or TRBD2 may fit D (6 bases each). CDR1 GTSNPN and CDR2 SVGIG come from the germline V gene (reference sequence). The germline V and J ends were trimmed by 4 bases and 7 bases, with 19 bases remaining between them. CDR3 length equals 15 residues. In DNA form, the CDR3 reads TGTGCCTGGACGGGTACGAGGGGGGCCTACGGGGAGCTGTTTTTT. Protein sequence: CAWTGTRGAYGELFF.

This chain uses TRBV30 with TRBJ2-7; D is possibly TRBD1 (6 bases). Germline V gene lookup returns CDR1 GTSNPN and CDR2 SVGIG (reference sequence). V shed 1 base and J shed 13 bases, with 17 bases lying between them. The CDR3 is 12 residues long. In DNA, the CDR3 is TGTGCCTGGAGTGAAGGACGAGGGGGATTTTACTTC. It translates to CAWSEGRGGFYF.

The rearrangement joins TRBV6-1 to TRBJ1-4; 8 nucleotides agree with TRBD1. The CDR3 consists of 16 residues. Germline V gene lookup returns CDR1 MNHNS and CDR2 SASEGT. Trimming cost V 2 bases and J 6 bases; bases outside gene matches: 8. The CDR3 coding sequence is TGTGCCAGCAGTGAACACGGGACAGGCCGCCATGAAAAACTGTTTTTT. It specifies CASSEHGTGRHEKLFF.

This chain connects TRBV5-1 to TRBJ1-2, with 7 bases matching TRBD1. The V gene end was trimmed by 4 bases and the J gene end by 6 bases; junction bases not matched to a gene: 3. In germline, CDR1 is SGHRS, CDR2 YFSETQ. This CDR3 is built from 12 residues. The chain's CDR3 is CASSLTGNGYTF. CDR3 DNA: TGCGCCAGCAGCCTGACAGGGAATGGCTACACCTTC. Variable domain in full (rest from reference TRBV5-1 and TRBJ1-2): KAGVTQTPRYLIKTRGQQVTLSCSPISGHRSVSWYQQTPGQGLQFLFEYFSETQRNKGNFPGRFSGRQFSNSRSEMNVSTLELGDSALYLCASSLTGNGYTFGSGTRLTVV.

The chain uses TRBV30 and TRBJ2-2; D remains unclear. The CDR3 is made up of 14 amino acids. The V gene lost 2 bases and the J gene lost 1 base, with 8 bases spanning the gap. Germline CDR1 is GTSNPN and CDR2 is SVGIG (reference sequence). The CDR3 bases are TGTGCCTGGAGTTGGGGAATGAACACCGGGGAGCTGTTTTTT. Its protein product is CAWSWGMNTGELFF. Variable domain in full (rest from reference TRBV30 and TRBJ2-2): SQTIHQWPATLVQPVGSPLSLECTVEGTSNPNLYWYRQAAGRGLQLLFYSVGIGQISSEVPQNLSASRPQDRQFILSSKKLLLSDSGFYLCAWSWGMNTGELFFGEGSRLTVL.